This T cell receptor beta chain is drawn from a study of early T cells in non-severe SARS-CoV-2 infection. The overall study: The study sequenced bulk RNA from unsorted whole blood, with chains unpaired.

Between the trimmed V and J ends, which lost 2 bases and 10 bases, there was a span of 10 bases. This CDR3 spans 13 amino acids. The germline V gene has CDR1 SGHNT and CDR2 YYREEE (reference sequence). In TCRdb, the 5' RACE reads were re-called with MiXCR into one record per CDR3 protein. The sample has 80,000 or so distinct CDR3 sequences, roughly 6% seen once; the top ten hold about 7.8%. This clonotype was seen many times. The TCR comes from an adult who was a healthcare worker with PCR-confirmed SARS-CoV-2 infection or an uninfected control (not recorded which). The sequencing sample was made of whole blood. The chain joins TRBV5-4 to TRBJ1-6; D gene unclear. DNA of the CDR3: TGTGCCAGCAGCTTTGGCGGAGACTCACCCCTCCACTTT. Amino acid sequence: CASSFGGDSPLHF.